This T cell receptor (beta chain) was documented in a study of blood T cell repertoires in COVID-19. Study context: Nucleic acid was either cDNA or gDNA, and it came from T cells, B-cell-depleted T cells, or PBMCs.

Enrollment of patients from Seattle took place during active infection, with longitudinal follow-up. Data came from immunoSEQ multiplex PCR; TCRdb stores just in-frame clones and leaves some out. The sample records fewer than 300,000 clones, approximately 90% being singletons. The trim removed 4 bases at V and 2 bases at J, leaving 6 bases unmatched. Germline CDR1 reads SEHNR; CDR2 reads FQNEAQ (reference sequence). The CDR3 runs to 17 residues. This chain uses TRBV7-9 with TRBJ2-3; 13 bases line up with TRBD2. The clonotype originates from a woman aged 30 to 39 with COVID-19, enrolled during active disease. The sample comprised peripheral blood. The CDR3 DNA is TGTGCCAGCAGCTCTCGACTAGCGGGAGGTTTCACAGATACGCAGTATTTT. It translates to CASSSRLAGGFTDTQYF. Filled out from reference TRBV7-9 and TRBJ2-3, the complete variable domain reads DTGVSQNPRHKITKRGQNVTFRCDPISEHNRLYWYRQTLGQGPEFLTYFQNEAQLEKSRLLSDRFSAERPKGSFSTLEIQRTEQGDSAMYLCASSSRLAGGFTDTQYFGPGTRLTVL.